This section outlines one TCR beta chain sequence together with its context. RNA in amounts of roughly 0.45 to 1 ug was reverse transcribed with random hexamers. Across 54 Vbeta and 13 Jbeta, immunoSEQ multiplex PCR amplified TCR beta CDR3. From the immunoSEQ multiplex PCR reads, TCRdb called clonotypes with MiXCR, one entry per CDR3 protein. The repertoire holds about 240,000 distinct CDR3 sequences, with about 96% as singletons. These data belong to a study of CD8 T cells in Susac syndrome. Trimming left V 0 bases short and J 11 bases short, with 17 bases between. This CDR3 has 14 amino acids. The germline gives CDR1 GTSNPN, CDR2 SVGIG (reference sequence). In Susac syndrome patients, recently defined diagnostic criteria for definite or probable disease were met. In contrast to the negatively isolated CD8+ and CD4+ T cells, TEMRA cells were FACS-enriched.

Material: CD4+ T cells from PBMCs. V is TRBV30 and J is TRBJ2-1; tentative D call: TRBD2 (5 bases). The sequence derives from a human donor with Susac syndrome. The CDR3, as DNA: TGTGCCTGGAGTGTAGGGCGGGTTCGGCTCCAGCAGTTCTTC. It encodes CAWSVGRVRLQQFF.